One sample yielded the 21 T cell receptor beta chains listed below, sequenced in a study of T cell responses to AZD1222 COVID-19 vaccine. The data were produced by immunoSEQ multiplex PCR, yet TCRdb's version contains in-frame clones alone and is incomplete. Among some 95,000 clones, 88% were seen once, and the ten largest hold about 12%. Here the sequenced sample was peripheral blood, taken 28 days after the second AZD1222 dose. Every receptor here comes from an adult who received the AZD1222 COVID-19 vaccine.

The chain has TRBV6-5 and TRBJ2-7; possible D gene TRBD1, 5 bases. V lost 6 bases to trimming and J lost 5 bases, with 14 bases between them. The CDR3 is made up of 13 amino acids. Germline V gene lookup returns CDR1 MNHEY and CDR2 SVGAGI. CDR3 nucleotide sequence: TGTGCCAGCAGGGGGCCCGAACCGGACGAGCAGTACTTC. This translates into CASRGPEPDEQYF.

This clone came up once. CDR3 bases: TGTGCCAGCAGTGAATTGGGTGCTAACTATGGCTACACCTTC. Residues: CASSELGANYGYTF. The V call is TRBV6-1, the J call TRBJ1-2, with D unresolved. This CDR3 is built from 14 residues. Germline assignment: CDR1 MNHNS and CDR2 SASEGT. Trimming shortened V by 2 bases and J by 0 bases, and 7 bases separated the two germline ends.

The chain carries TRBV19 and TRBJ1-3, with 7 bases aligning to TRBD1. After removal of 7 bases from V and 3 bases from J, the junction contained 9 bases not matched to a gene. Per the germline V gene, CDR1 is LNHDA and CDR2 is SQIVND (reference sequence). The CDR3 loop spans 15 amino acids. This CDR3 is CASTNDRESGNTIYF. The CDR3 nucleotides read TGTGCCAGTACCAACGACAGGGAGAGTGGAAACACCATATATTTT.

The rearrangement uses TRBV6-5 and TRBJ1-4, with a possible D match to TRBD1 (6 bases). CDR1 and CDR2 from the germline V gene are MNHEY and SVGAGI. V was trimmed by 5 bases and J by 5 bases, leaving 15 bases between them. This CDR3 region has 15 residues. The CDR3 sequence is CASSTTGRENEKLFF. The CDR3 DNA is TGTGCCAGCAGTACCACAGGGCGGGAGAATGAAAAACTGTTTTTT.

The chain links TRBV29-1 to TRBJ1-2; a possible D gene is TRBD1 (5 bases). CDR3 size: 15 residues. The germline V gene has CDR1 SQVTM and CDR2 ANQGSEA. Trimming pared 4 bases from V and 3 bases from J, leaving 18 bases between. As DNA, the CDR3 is TGCAGCGTTGCCTCCGGCAGGGATGCCTACTATGGCTACACCTTC. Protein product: CSVASGRDAYYGYTF.

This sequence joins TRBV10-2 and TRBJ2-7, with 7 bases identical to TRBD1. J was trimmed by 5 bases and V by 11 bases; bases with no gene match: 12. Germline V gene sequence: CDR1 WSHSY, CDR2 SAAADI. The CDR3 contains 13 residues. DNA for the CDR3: TGCGCCTCCAGAGACAGGGCTTTCGACGAGCAGTACTTC. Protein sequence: CASRDRAFDEQYF.

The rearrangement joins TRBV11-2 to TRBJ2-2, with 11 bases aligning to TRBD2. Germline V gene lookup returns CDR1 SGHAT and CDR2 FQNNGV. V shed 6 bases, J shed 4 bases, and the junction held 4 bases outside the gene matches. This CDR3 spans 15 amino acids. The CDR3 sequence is CASRRLAGSTGELFF. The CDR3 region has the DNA TGTGCCAGCAGAAGACTAGCGGGGAGCACCGGGGAGCTGTTTTTT.

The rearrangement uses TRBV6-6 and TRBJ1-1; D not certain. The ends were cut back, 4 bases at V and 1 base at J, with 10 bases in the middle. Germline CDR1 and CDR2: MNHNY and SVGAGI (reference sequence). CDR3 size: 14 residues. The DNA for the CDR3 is TGTGCCAGCAGTTTCCAGGCAGAGAACACTGAAGCTTTCTTT. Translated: CASSFQAENTEAFF.

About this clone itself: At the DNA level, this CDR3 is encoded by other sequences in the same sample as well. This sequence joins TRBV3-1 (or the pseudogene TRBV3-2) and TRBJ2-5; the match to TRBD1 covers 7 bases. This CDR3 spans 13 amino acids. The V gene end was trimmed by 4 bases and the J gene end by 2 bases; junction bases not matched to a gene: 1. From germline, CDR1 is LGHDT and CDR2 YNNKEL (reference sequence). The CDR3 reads CASSLRGQETQYF. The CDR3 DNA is TGTGCCAGCAGCCTCAGGGGGCAAGAGACCCAGTACTTC.

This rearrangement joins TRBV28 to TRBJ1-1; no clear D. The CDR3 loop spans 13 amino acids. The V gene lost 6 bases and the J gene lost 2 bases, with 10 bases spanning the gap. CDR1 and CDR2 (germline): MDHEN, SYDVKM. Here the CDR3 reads CASSRLFNTEAFF. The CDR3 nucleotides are TGTGCCAGCAGCAGACTGTTTAACACTGAAGCTTTCTTT.

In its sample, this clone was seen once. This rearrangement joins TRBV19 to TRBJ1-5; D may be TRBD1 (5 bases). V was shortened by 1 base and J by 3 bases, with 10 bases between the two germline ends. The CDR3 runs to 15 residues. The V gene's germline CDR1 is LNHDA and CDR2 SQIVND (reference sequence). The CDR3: CASSIVTDYNQPQHF. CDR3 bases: TGTGCCAGTAGTATAGTGACAGACTACAATCAGCCCCAGCATTTT. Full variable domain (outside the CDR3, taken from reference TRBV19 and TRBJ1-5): DGGITQSPKYLFRKEGQNVTLSCEQNLNHDAMYWYRQDPGQGLRLIYYSQIVNDFQKGDIAEGYSVSREKKESFPLTVTSAQKNPTAFYLCASSIVTDYNQPQHFGDGTRLSIL.

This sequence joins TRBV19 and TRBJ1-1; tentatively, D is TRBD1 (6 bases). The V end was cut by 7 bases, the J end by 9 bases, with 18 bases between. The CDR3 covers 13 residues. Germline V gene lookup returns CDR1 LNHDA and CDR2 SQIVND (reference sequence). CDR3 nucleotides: TGTGCCAGTACTTGGACAGCGTGGGAGCAAGCTTTCTTT. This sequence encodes CASTWTAWEQAFF.

The CDR3 protein is CSVEEGTDTQYF. CDR3 bases: TGCAGCGTTGAAGAGGGCACAGATACGCAGTATTTT. The chain couples TRBV29-1 to TRBJ2-3; D ambiguous. V dropped 0 bases and J dropped 1 base, with 2 bases sitting between them. The V gene's germline CDR1 is SQVTM and CDR2 ANQGSEA. This CDR3 comprises 12 residues.

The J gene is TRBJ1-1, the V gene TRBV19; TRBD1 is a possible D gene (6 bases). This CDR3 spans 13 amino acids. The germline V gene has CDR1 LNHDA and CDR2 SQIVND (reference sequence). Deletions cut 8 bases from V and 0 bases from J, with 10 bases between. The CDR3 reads CASGQTLNTEAFF. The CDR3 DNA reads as TGTGCCAGTGGACAGACCCTGAACACTGAAGCTTTCTTT.

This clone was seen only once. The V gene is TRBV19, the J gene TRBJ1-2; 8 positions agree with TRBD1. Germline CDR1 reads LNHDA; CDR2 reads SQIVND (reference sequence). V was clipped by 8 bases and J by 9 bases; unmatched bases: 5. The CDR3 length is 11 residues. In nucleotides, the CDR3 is TGTGCCAGTTCAGGGGGCGCTAGCTACACCTTC. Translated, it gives CASSGGASYTF.

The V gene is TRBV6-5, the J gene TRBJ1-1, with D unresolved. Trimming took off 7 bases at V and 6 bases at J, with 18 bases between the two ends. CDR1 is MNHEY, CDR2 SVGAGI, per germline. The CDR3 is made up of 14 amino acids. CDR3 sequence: CASKIRGIYAEAFF. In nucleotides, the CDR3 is TGTGCCAGCAAGATTAGAGGGATCTACGCTGAAGCTTTCTTT.

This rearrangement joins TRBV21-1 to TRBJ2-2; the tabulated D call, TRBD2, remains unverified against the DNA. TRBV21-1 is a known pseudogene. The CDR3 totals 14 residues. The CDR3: CASSLRAEHRGAVF. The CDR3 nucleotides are TGTGCCAGCTCCCTAAGGGCGGAACACCGGGGAGCTGTTTTT.

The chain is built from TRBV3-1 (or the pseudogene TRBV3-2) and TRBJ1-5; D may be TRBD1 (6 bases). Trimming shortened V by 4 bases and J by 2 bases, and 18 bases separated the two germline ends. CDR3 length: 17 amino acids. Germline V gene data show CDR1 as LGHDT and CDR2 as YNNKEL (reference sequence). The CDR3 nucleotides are TGTGCCAGCAGCCCCAATTCAGGGGAACTAGGCAATCAGCCCCAGCATTTT. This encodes CASSPNSGELGNQPQHF.

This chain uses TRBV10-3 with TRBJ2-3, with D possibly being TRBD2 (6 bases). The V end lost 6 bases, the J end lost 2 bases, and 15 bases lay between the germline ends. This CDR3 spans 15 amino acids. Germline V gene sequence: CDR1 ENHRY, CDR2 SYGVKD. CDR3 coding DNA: TGTGCCATCAGCTCCTTGGGGACTTCCACAGATACGCAGTATTTT. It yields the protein CAISSLGTSTDTQYF.

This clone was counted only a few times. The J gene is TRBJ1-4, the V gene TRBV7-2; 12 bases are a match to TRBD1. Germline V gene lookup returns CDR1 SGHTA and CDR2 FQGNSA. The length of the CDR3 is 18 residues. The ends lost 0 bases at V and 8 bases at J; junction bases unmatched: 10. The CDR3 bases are TGTGCCAGCAGCTTAGCCGGGACAGGGGGCCCCCCGGGGGAAAAACTGTTTTTT. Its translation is CASSLAGTGGPPGEKLFF.

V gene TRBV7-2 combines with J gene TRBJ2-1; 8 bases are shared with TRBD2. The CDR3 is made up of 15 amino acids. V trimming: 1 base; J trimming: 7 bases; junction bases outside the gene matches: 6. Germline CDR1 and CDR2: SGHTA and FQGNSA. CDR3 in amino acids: CASSLGSGRWNEQFF. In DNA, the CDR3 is TGTGCCAGCAGCTTAGGAAGCGGGAGATGGAATGAGCAGTTCTTC.